Listed below are T cell receptor beta chains from one sample, sequenced in a study of beta chain features in type 1 diabetes. Method: immunoSEQ multiplex PCR; TCRdb's copy keeps in-frame clones and lacks some. The data show approximately 400,000 clones, with roughly 16% seen just once and about 0.018% held by the top ten. Sequenced input: naive CD4+ T cells from blood. The receptors were sampled from a woman aged 18 to 35 in good health. CDR3s include the opening cysteine and the closing phenylalanine or tryptophan. D genes are given only for firm matches. Some rows mark clone size as missing; the rest say once, few, many or name a class of expanded clone.

abundance | j_gene | d_gene | v_gene | CDR3aa
once | TRBJ2-7 | TRBD2 | TRBV9 | CASSDTSGTYEQYF
few | TRBJ1-2 | . | TRBV18 | CASSFDTQNYGYTF
. | TRBJ1-1 | TRBD1 | TRBV19 | CASSPRTGRRTEAFF
. | TRBJ2-1 | TRBD2 | TRBV7-2 | CASSRTSGDNEQFF
. | TRBJ2-3 | . | TRBV14 | CASSLYSTRGTDTQYF
few | TRBJ2-3 | . | TRBV6-6 | CASSSVDTQYF
few | TRBJ2-1 | TRBD1 | TRBV4-1 | CASSQPPGQGWNEQFF
. | TRBJ2-5 | TRBD2 | TRBV7-2 | CASSLSGGETQYF
. | TRBJ2-3 | . | TRBV28 | CAIFGSADTQYF
. | TRBJ2-5 | . | TRBV9 | CASSVGADQETQYF
. | TRBJ2-2 | . | TRBV6-4 | CASRRLGYTGELFF
few | TRBJ2-5 | TRBD2 | TRBV29-1 | CSVGRTSGDQETQYF
. | TRBJ1-1 | . | TRBV29-1 | CSVTYPSNRGTEAFF
few | TRBJ2-7 | TRBD2 | TRBV7-2 | CASSPPGLAGDEQYF
few | . | TRBD1 | TRBV30 | CACHWTGNYEQYF
. | TRBJ2-7 | . | TRBV2 | CASRSLRRIYEQYF
few | TRBJ1-1 | . | TRBV15 | CATSTLVRNTEAFF
. | TRBJ2-5 | . | TRBV30 | CAWSVSDQETQYF
few | TRBJ2-7 | TRBD2 | TRBV11-2 | CASSLVGLAGGPGSYEQYF
. | TRBJ2-7 | . | TRBV6-1 | CASSEWIAAPYEQYF
few | TRBJ1-1 | . | TRBV30 | CAWSGGQVEFLF
. | TRBJ1-5 | TRBD1 | TRBV30 | CAWAGTGFFQPQHF
few | TRBJ1-2 | . | TRBV29-1 | CSVEDETTQRLGYTF
few | TRBJ2-7 | . | TRBV11-1 | CASSLGSRDEQYF
. | TRBJ2-3 | . | TRBV18 | CASSPRTSRGTDTQYF
. | TRBJ2-1 | TRBD2 | TRBV30 | CAWSVLWGGSGDNEQFF
. | TRBJ1-2 | . | TRBV9 | CASSSRWDYGYTF
few | TRBJ1-1 | . | TRBV28 | CASRPWELGEAFF
. | TRBJ2-7 | TRBD1 | TRBV7-6 | CASPSAGQAYEQYF
. | TRBJ1-5 | . | TRBV10-2 | CASSEGVLGPQHF
. | TRBJ2-1 | . | TRBV2 | CASSPQGSPYNEQFF
. | TRBJ2-2 | TRBD2 | TRBV30 | CAWIKGGRTNTGELFF
. | TRBJ2-5 | . | TRBV18 | CASSSPSETQYF
. | TRBJ1-1 | . | TRBV7-9 | CASSLQDYYTEAFF
. | TRBJ2-5 | TRBD2 | TRBV30 | CASRRLAGTETQYF
few | TRBJ2-1 | TRBD1 | TRBV28 | CASRRPGTGRNNEQFF
. | TRBJ1-1 | . | TRBV7-9 | CASREGERARMNTEAFF
. | TRBJ2-7 | . | TRBV30 | CAWSVSGMNEQYF
. | TRBJ2-5 | . | TRBV18 | CASSPNSQETQYF
. | TRBJ2-1 | TRBD1 | TRBV5-6 | CASSLLDRVNEQFF
. | TRBJ2-5 | . | TRBV5-1 | CASSPNRQTQYF